The next 28 T cell receptor beta chains were all read from a single sample in a study of blood T cell repertoires in COVID-19. TCRdb's copy holds only in-frame clones and misses some; the assay was immunoSEQ multiplex PCR. Here the sample spans about 170,000 clones, 70% to 90% being singletons. Material: PBMCs or T cells enriched from blood (not recorded which). These receptors were obtained from a woman in her forties or fifties who had recovered from COVID-19.

The chain couples TRBV5-4 to TRBJ2-1, with 9 bases identical to TRBD2. Trimming took 4 bases from V and 6 from J; bases not matched to a gene: 8. The CDR3 sequence is 15 residues long. Germline V gives CDR1 SGHNT, CDR2 YYREEE (reference sequence). CDR3 region: CASSGGGGAFNEQFF. The CDR3 DNA sequence: TGTGCCAGCAGCGGGGGCGGGGGGGCCTTCAATGAGCAGTTCTTC.

This sequence joins TRBV29-1 and TRBJ1-3, with TRBD1 identical over 7 bases. J was trimmed by 4 bases and V by 2 bases; bases with no gene match: 8. The CDR3 sequence is 15 residues long. CDR1 and CDR2 (germline): SQVTM, ANQGSEA. CDR3 DNA sequence: TGCAGCGTTGAATGGTTTACAGGGGCCGGAAACACCATATATTTT. It translates to CSVEWFTGAGNTIYF.

The V and J genes are TRBV3-1 (or the pseudogene TRBV3-2) and TRBJ2-1; D may be TRBD2 (6 bases). The germline V and J ends were trimmed by 0 bases and 4 bases, with 19 bases remaining between them. The CDR3 is 18 amino acids. Germline lookup yields CDR1 LGHDT and CDR2 YNNKEL (reference sequence). CDR3 sequence (DNA): TGTGCCAGCAGCCAAGATACTAGCAGGGCTGACTATTACAATGAGCAGTTCTTC. Translation: CASSQDTSRADYYNEQFF.

V usage is TRBV29-1 and J usage is TRBJ1-5, with 7 positions matching TRBD1. Trimming at V came to 7 bases and at J to 3 bases, leaving 3 bases not matched to a gene. The CDR3 runs 12 residues. Germline loops: CDR1 SQVTM, CDR2 ANQGSEA. Here the CDR3 reads CSAGQSNQPQHF. The CDR3 region has the DNA TGCAGCGCGGGACAGTCCAATCAGCCCCAGCATTTT. The full variable domain, with the rest looked up from reference TRBV29-1 and TRBJ1-5, is SAVISQKPSRDICQRGTSLTIQCQVDSQVTMMFWYRQQPGQSLTLIATANQGSEATYESGFVIDKFPISRPNLTFSTLTVSNMSPEDSSIYLCSAGQSNQPQHFGDGTRLSIL.

This clone was counted a single time. This chain joins TRBV6-1 and TRBJ1-1, with 9 positions matching TRBD1. The trim removed 0 bases at V and 5 bases at J, leaving 4 bases unmatched. Per germline, CDR1 MNHNS and CDR2 SASEGT. This CDR3 has 15 residues. The CDR3 sequence is CASSEAGTGRTEAFF. CDR3 nucleotide sequence: TGTGCCAGCAGTGAAGCGGGGACAGGGAGGACTGAAGCTTTCTTT.

This clone came up a few times. The chain has TRBV7-3 and TRBJ2-3; TRBD2 aligns across 7 bases. CDR1 is SGHTA and CDR2 is FQGTGA in the germline V gene. The junction had 6 bases not matched to a gene; V was cut back by 5 bases and J by 1 base. The CDR3 is 15 residues long. As DNA, the CDR3 is TGTGCCAGCAGCGGCCAGCGGGGAGGCACAGATACGCAGTATTTT. It specifies CASSGQRGGTDTQYF. The full variable domain, rest sourced from reference TRBV7-3 and TRBJ2-3, is GAGVSQTPSNKVTEKGKYVELRCDPISGHTALYWYRQSLGQGPEFLIYFQGTGAADDSGLPNDRFFAVRPEGSVSTLKIQRTERGDSAVYLCASSGQRGGTDTQYFGPGTRLTVL.

This chain uses TRBV18 with TRBJ1-1; 9 bases match TRBD1. CDR3 size: 19 residues. CDR1 and CDR2 from the germline V gene are KGHSH and LQKENI. The V segment lost 4 bases and the J segment 7 bases; nucleotides outside the gene matches: 22. CDR3 in DNA: TGTGCCAGCTCACGGATAATATACGAGGACAGGGGATTAAAGGTTGAAGCTTTCTTT. Translation: CASSRIIYEDRGLKVEAFF.

The rearrangement links TRBV14 to TRBJ2-6, with unresolved D. CDR1 is SGHDN, CDR2 FVKESK, per germline. The CDR3 loop spans 19 amino acids. Trimming pared 5 bases from V and 0 bases from J, leaving 20 bases between. The CDR3 sequence is CASSKVKFSTYSGANVLTF. CDR3 nucleotide sequence: TGTGCCAGCAGCAAAGTGAAGTTTTCAACCTACTCTGGGGCCAACGTCCTGACTTTC.

This chain joins TRBV19 and TRBJ1-2; the D is unclear. The germline V gene encodes CDR1 LNHDA and CDR2 SQIVND (reference sequence). The CDR3 has 11 residues. Trimming took 5 bases from V and 5 from J, leaving 6 bases between them. CDR3 protein: CASSVSYGYTF. The CDR3 bases are TGTGCCAGTAGTGTGAGTTATGGCTACACCTTC.

This chain connects TRBV11-2 to TRBJ1-2; TRBD1 matches 9 bases. This CDR3 has 13 residues. Germline CDR1 SGHAT, CDR2 FQNNGV. Germline trimming cut 4 bases from V and 3 bases from J; bases unmatched to any gene: 0. CDR3 amino acids: CASSWTGDYGYTF. For the CDR3, the DNA is TGTGCCAGCAGCTGGACAGGGGACTATGGCTACACCTTC.

The chain joins TRBV27 to TRBJ1-1, with D maybe TRBD1 (5 bases). V lost 7 bases, J lost 4 bases, and 19 bases lay in between. The CDR3 is made up of 15 amino acids. The germline V gene has CDR1 MNHEY and CDR2 SMNVEV (reference sequence). CDR3 nucleotides: TGTGCCAGCACTCCTTACGGAGGGAGGGGCACTGAAGCTTTCTTT. It yields the protein CASTPYGGRGTEAFF.

This chain uses TRBV5-6 with TRBJ1-2; D perhaps matches TRBD1 (5 bases). CDR1 SGHDT and CDR2 YYEEEE come from the germline V gene. V was shortened by 1 base and J by 1 base, with 11 bases between the two germline ends. This CDR3 has 15 amino acids. The CDR3 nucleotides are TGTGCCAGCAGCTTGTGGGCAGGGAATAACTATGGCTACACCTTC. Translated: CASSLWAGNNYGYTF.

The chain is built from TRBV7-9 and TRBJ1-1, with 10 bases aligning to TRBD1. Germline V gene sequence: CDR1 SEHNR, CDR2 FQNEAQ (reference sequence). V gave up 4 bases and J gave up 1 base; unmatched junction bases: 12. The CDR3 has 18 amino acids. CDR3 DNA: TGTGCCAGCAGCTCCCATCCCCGGGACAGGGGCGGGAACACTGAAGCTTTCTTT. Its protein is CASSSHPRDRGGNTEAFF.

J is TRBJ1-1 and V is TRBV28; D call uncertain. Looked up from germline, CDR1 is MDHEN and CDR2 is SYDVKM. The CDR3 loop spans 13 amino acids. Trimming pared 6 bases from V and 4 bases from J, leaving 12 bases between. In DNA, the CDR3 is TGTGCCAGCAGCCTTAGTAGAGGCACTGAAGCTTTCTTT. Translating gives CASSLSRGTEAFF.

The chain recombines TRBV15 with TRBJ2-2; 10 nucleotides match TRBD2. V trimming: 0 bases; J trimming: 4 bases; junction bases outside the gene matches: 8. Germline CDR1 LNHNV, CDR2 YYDKDF (reference sequence). The CDR3 spans 18 residues. This CDR3 reads CATSRDAGSGRATGELFF. In DNA, the CDR3 is TGTGCCACCAGCAGAGATGCTGGGAGCGGGAGGGCCACCGGGGAGCTGTTTTTT.

The V and J genes are TRBV5-1 and TRBJ2-1; maybe TRBD2 (6 bases). The CDR3 spans 15 residues. V lost 3 bases and J 1 base, leaving 11 bases between the germline ends. Per germline, CDR1 SGHRS and CDR2 YFSETQ. The CDR3 region is CASSSSVSSYNEQFF. CDR3 DNA sequence: TGCGCCAGCAGCTCTAGCGTCAGTTCCTACAATGAGCAGTTCTTC. Together with reference TRBV5-1 and TRBJ2-1, the CDR3 gives the full variable domain: KAGVTQTPRYLIKTRGQQVTLSCSPISGHRSVSWYQQTPGQGLQFLFEYFSETQRNKGNFPGRFSGRQFSNSRSEMNVSTLELGDSALYLCASSSSVSSYNEQFFGPGTRLTVL.

This rearrangement joins TRBV5-5 to TRBJ2-7, with 10 bases fitting TRBD1. The J segment lost 6 bases and the V segment lost 5 bases, leaving 5 bases of the junction unmatched. Germline V gene data show CDR1 as SGHKS and CDR2 as YYEKEE (reference sequence). The CDR3 loop spans 13 amino acids. In nucleotides, the CDR3 is TGTGCCAGCAGACATCGGGACAGGGGCGAGCAGTACGTC. This codes for CASRHRDRGEQYV.

This clone has a single count. The chain uses TRBV27 and TRBJ1-3; D is ambiguous. The CDR3 spans 14 residues. Trimming removed 4 bases from V and 0 bases from J, with 7 bases in between. Germline CDR1 is MNHEY and CDR2 is SMNVEV (reference sequence). The CDR3 is CASSSSLSGNTIYF. The CDR3 DNA follows: TGTGCCAGCAGTTCAAGCCTCTCTGGAAACACCATATATTTT.

The chain employs TRBV27 and TRBJ2-4; 8 nucleotides line up with TRBD2. The CDR3 has 16 amino acids. Per the germline V gene, CDR1 is MNHEY and CDR2 is SMNVEV (reference sequence). V was clipped by 7 bases and J by 3 bases; unmatched bases: 11. The CDR3 DNA reads as TGTGCCAGCACAGGCCGGGGGGGCCAAGTCAAAAACATTCAGTACTTC. Translated: CASTGRGGQVKNIQYF.

This clone was counted a few times. The V and J genes are TRBV4-3 and TRBJ2-5, with TRBD2 matching over 7 bases. CDR1 and CDR2 from the germline V gene are LGHNA and YSLEER. The CDR3 covers 15 residues. Unmatched junction bases numbered 6, after V lost 1 base and J lost 4 bases. CDR3 in amino acids: CASSQVAGVGETQYF. DNA for the CDR3: TGCGCCAGCAGCCAAGTCGCGGGGGTCGGAGAGACCCAGTACTTC.

The rearrangement joins TRBV7-8 to TRBJ1-1; D gene uncertain. Germline CDR1 and CDR2: SGHVS and FQNEAQ. The germline V and J ends were trimmed by 7 bases and 1 base, with 13 bases remaining between them. The CDR3 is made up of 14 amino acids. The DNA for the CDR3 is TGTGCCAGCATCTTTATAGCGCGGAACACTGAAGCTTTCTTT. Translated, it gives CASIFIARNTEAFF.

This sequence joins TRBV28 and TRBJ2-3; 8 bases are a match to TRBD2. Germline loops: CDR1 MDHEN, CDR2 SYDVKM. After removal of 5 bases from V and 3 bases from J, the junction contained 13 bases not matched to a gene. The CDR3 contains 17 residues. CDR3 loop: CASSTAGRGAITDTQYF. The CDR3 DNA reads as TGTGCCAGCAGTACCGCGGGGCGGGGGGCCATAACAGATACGCAGTATTTT.

The chain has TRBV30 and TRBJ1-1; possibly TRBD1 for D (6 bases). The CDR3 is 13 amino acids. V gave up 4 bases and J gave up 1 base, with 10 bases separating them. Germline values: CDR1 GTSNPN, CDR2 SVGIG (reference sequence). Here the CDR3 DNA reads TGTGCCTGGAACCGACAGGCGAACACTGAAGCTTTCTTT. Translated, it gives CAWNRQANTEAFF.

The genes are TRBV6-2 or TRBV6-3 and TRBJ1-2; TRBD1 aligns across 7 bases. Per the germline V gene, CDR1 is MNHEY and CDR2 is SVGEGT. J lost 4 bases, V lost 8 bases, and 13 bases had no gene match. The CDR3 is 15 amino acids. Here the CDR3 DNA reads TGTGCCAGCGGCCCTCCACCCGGGACAGCCTATGGCTACACCTTC. Its protein product is CASGPPPGTAYGYTF.

The chain joins TRBV28 to TRBJ2-3; D gene uncertain. Germline loops: CDR1 MDHEN, CDR2 SYDVKM. Deletions cut 4 bases from V and 0 bases from J, with 11 bases between. CDR3 length: 15 amino acids. CDR3 DNA sequence: TGTGCCAGCAGTTCCCCCTTTTCGAGCACAGATACGCAGTATTTT. This sequence encodes CASSSPFSSTDTQYF.

The chain employs TRBV12-3 or TRBV12-4 and TRBJ1-2; 9 bases fit TRBD1. The length of the CDR3 is 13 residues. After removal of 6 bases from V and 5 bases from J, the junction contained 4 bases not matched to a gene. CDR3 in amino acids: CASSTGQGYGYTF. The CDR3 bases are TGTGCCAGCAGCACGGGACAGGGTTATGGCTACACCTTC.

This clone appeared a few times. The chain is built from TRBV2 and TRBJ2-7; 9 bases map to TRBD1. This CDR3 is built from 13 residues. Germline V gene lookup returns CDR1 SNHLY and CDR2 FYNNEI. V shed 5 bases, J shed 4 bases, and the junction held 3 bases outside the gene matches. CDR3 residues: CASSFDRGYEQYV. CDR3 nucleotides: TGTGCCAGCAGTTTTGACAGGGGGTACGAGCAGTACGTC.

The V call is TRBV7-8, the J call TRBJ1-1; a possible D gene is TRBD1 (6 bases). The CDR3 contains 20 residues. V was shortened by 5 bases and J by 3 bases, with 31 bases between the two germline ends. Germline V lookup: CDR1 SGHVS, CDR2 FQNEAQ. The CDR3 here is CASSRRYLLGQLPRDTEAFF. Written as DNA, the CDR3 is TGTGCCAGCAGCCGACGTTACCTCCTAGGACAGCTTCCTCGGGACACTGAAGCTTTCTTT.